A selection of T cell receptor beta chains follows, all from one sample in a study of PD-1 blockade in classical Hodgkin lymphoma. Libraries were prepared by immunoSEQ multiplex PCR; TCRdb keeps only in-frame clonotypes and omits some of them. The sample lists 40,000 to 65,000 clones, 81% occurring once. The sample consisted of peripheral blood mononuclear cells (PBMCs), taken at baseline. The receptor source for this set is a human donor with classical Hodgkin lymphoma. Both conserved end residues are part of each CDR3.

V gene: TRBV7-2; J gene: TRBJ2-1; CDR3 protein: CASSFTPGGRDEQFF
V gene: TRBV7-9; J gene: TRBJ2-5; CDR3 protein: CASSLGQLETQYF
V gene: TRBV6-5; J gene: TRBJ2-7; CDR3 protein: CASSYSGTSGTYEQYF
V gene: TRBV19; J gene: TRBJ1-1; CDR3 protein: CASKILDRENTEAFF
V gene: TRBV6-5; J gene: TRBJ1-1; CDR3 protein: CASSYLTVNTEAFF
V gene: TRBV10-1; J gene: TRBJ1-2; CDR3 protein: CASSRDLIDGYTF
V gene: TRBV7-3; J gene: TRBJ2-7; CDR3 protein: CASSRDTLGEQYF
V gene: TRBV30; J gene: TRBJ2-1; CDR3 protein: CAWSLISSYNEQFF
V gene: TRBV5-4; J gene: TRBJ1-1; CDR3 protein: CASSWQGTNTEAFF
V gene: TRBV4-3; J gene: TRBJ1-1; CDR3 protein: CASSQDFYWTESNTEAFF
V gene: TRBV10-3; J gene: TRBJ2-3; CDR3 protein: CAIGWDRVEDTQYF
V gene: TRBV7-2; J gene: TRBJ1-1; CDR3 protein: CASSSPRTGSFEAFF
V gene: TRBV6-6; J gene: TRBJ2-5; CDR3 protein: CASSRDSETQYF
V gene: TRBV6-5; J gene: TRBJ2-2; CDR3 protein: CASNPQGTGELFF
V gene: TRBV5-8; J gene: TRBJ1-1; CDR3 protein: CASSLGVGASTEAFF
V gene: TRBV30; J gene: TRBJ2-3; CDR3 protein: CAWSSLSGVGKGDTQYF
V gene: TRBV7-2; J gene: TRBJ2-4; CDR3 protein: CASSFQGQIKNIQYF
V gene: TRBV19; J gene: TRBJ1-5; CDR3 protein: CASSIGQINQPQHF
V gene: TRBV7-9; J gene: TRBJ1-1; CDR3 protein: CASSFSPGNTEAFF
V gene: TRBV29-1; J gene: TRBJ2-5; CDR3 protein: CSAGGLQETQYF
V gene: TRBV4-1; J gene: TRBJ1-2; CDR3 protein: CASSQDLQGGFYVYGYTF
V gene: TRBV9; J gene: TRBJ2-6; CDR3 protein: CASSRQGSSSGANVLTF
V gene: TRBV6-5; J gene: TRBJ2-2; CDR3 protein: CASSPRRNTGELFF
V gene: TRBV11-3; J gene: TRBJ2-5; CDR3 protein: CASSLPTGRRRETQYF
V gene: TRBV7-9; J gene: TRBJ1-5; CDR3 protein: CASSSSGTGLNQPQHF
V gene: TRBV7-2; J gene: TRBJ2-3; CDR3 protein: CASSPIGGGTDTQYF
V gene: TRBV10-3; J gene: TRBJ1-5; CDR3 protein: CASGGENNQPQHF
V gene: TRBV6-5; J gene: TRBJ1-2; CDR3 protein: CASSYSISGIYGYTF
V gene: TRBV29-1; J gene: TRBJ2-3; CDR3 protein: CSVDRTASTDTQYF
V gene: TRBV9; J gene: TRBJ2-3; CDR3 protein: CASSVPGQGLWTDTQYF
V gene: TRBV30; J gene: TRBJ2-5; CDR3 protein: CAWSAPSAEETQYF
V gene: TRBV29-1; J gene: TRBJ2-7; CDR3 protein: CSVVGWQTRGQYF
V gene: TRBV5-1; J gene: TRBJ1-2; CDR3 protein: CASSLQGEANYGYTF
V gene: TRBV6-1; J gene: TRBJ2-5; CDR3 protein: CASRLGTAQETQYF
V gene: TRBV11-2; J gene: TRBJ1-2; CDR3 protein: CASRTPQGPDYGYTF
V gene: TRBV6-5; J gene: TRBJ1-1; CDR3 protein: CASSWGGKEAFF
V gene: TRBV29-1; J gene: TRBJ2-3; CDR3 protein: CSTLEMTDTQYF
V gene: TRBV10-3; J gene: TRBJ2-3; CDR3 protein: CAISPDGIAKYF
V gene: TRBV5-1; J gene: TRBJ2-5; CDR3 protein: CASSLVASQETQYF
V gene: TRBV6-6; J gene: TRBJ1-5; CDR3 protein: CASRWTGRENQPQHF
V gene: TRBV7-8; J gene: TRBJ2-1; CDR3 protein: CASSSLAREHEQFF
V gene: TRBV27; J gene: TRBJ2-1; CDR3 protein: CASSRDRLSSYNEQFF
V gene: TRBV7-9; J gene: TRBJ2-2; CDR3 protein: CASSPRPVGELFF
V gene: TRBV10-3; J gene: TRBJ2-1; CDR3 protein: CAISEGLAEYNEQFF
V gene: TRBV7-9; J gene: TRBJ2-7; CDR3 protein: CASSWTSGSYEQYF
V gene: TRBV29-1; J gene: TRBJ1-1; CDR3 protein: CSVTEATGTEAFF
V gene: TRBV18; J gene: TRBJ1-1; CDR3 protein: CASSPQGAREAFF
V gene: TRBV14; J gene: TRBJ1-3; CDR3 protein: CASSQEGTGYGNTIYF
V gene: TRBV7-9; J gene: TRBJ1-2; CDR3 protein: CASSLVLAAGYGYTF
V gene: TRBV30; J gene: TRBJ2-1; CDR3 protein: CAWAGGSKEQFF
V gene: TRBV9; J gene: TRBJ2-1; CDR3 protein: CASSVGRASGSDEQFF
V gene: TRBV18; J gene: TRBJ2-7; CDR3 protein: CASSASGQGLNEQYF
V gene: TRBV2; J gene: TRBJ2-2; CDR3 protein: CASSEGEYGELFF
V gene: TRBV18; J gene: TRBJ2-3; CDR3 protein: CASSPRLTHEGTDTQYF